Listed below are T cell receptor beta chains from one sample, sequenced in a study of blood T cell repertoires in COVID-19. Sequencing used immunoSEQ multiplex PCR; TCRdb keeps in-frame clones, though not all of them. The sample has a few hundred thousand clones, roughly four fifths seen once; the top ten hold about 1.9%. Sequencing input: peripheral blood. The receptors were sampled from a man aged 25 to 40 who had recovered from COVID-19. CDR3s include the opening cysteine and the closing phenylalanine or tryptophan. The D gene is left open where the match is weak. The size entry is marked missing in some rows and otherwise reads once, few, many or a size class.

J gene: TRBJ1-1
V gene: TRBV7-9
clone size: once
D gene: .
CDR3 DNA: TGTGCCAGCAGCCCCCAGGGTACTCTGAACACTGAAGCTTTCTTT
CDR3 protein: CASSPQGTLNTEAFF

J gene: TRBJ2-5
V gene: TRBV4-2
clone size: .
D gene: .
CDR3 DNA: TGTGCCAGCAGCCAAGCACACGAAGAGACCCAGTACTTC
CDR3 protein: CASSQAHEETQYF

J gene: TRBJ2-2
V gene: TRBV4-1
clone size: .
D gene: .
CDR3 DNA: TGCGCCAGCAGCCATACAGAGAACACCGGGGAGCTGTTTTTT
CDR3 protein: CASSHTENTGELFF

J gene: TRBJ2-2
V gene: TRBV27
clone size: .
D gene: TRBD1
CDR3 DNA: TGTGCCAGCAGTCAAACGACAGGGGGCTACGGGGAGCTGTTTTTT
CDR3 protein: CASSQTTGGYGELFF

J gene: TRBJ2-3
V gene: TRBV7-2
clone size: .
D gene: .
CDR3 DNA: TGTGCCAGCAACCCGGGTGGGGGAGGGGGAACAGATACGCAGTATTTT
CDR3 protein: CASNPGGGGGTDTQYF

J gene: TRBJ1-5
V gene: TRBV7-2
clone size: few
D gene: TRBD1
CDR3 DNA: TGTGCCAGCAGCAGAACAGGGGGCGCAGGTCAGCCCCAGCATTTT
CDR3 protein: CASSRTGGAGQPQHF

J gene: TRBJ1-5
V gene: TRBV12-5
clone size: .
D gene: TRBD1
CDR3 DNA: TGTGCTAGTGGTTGGGTGGGGGGACAGGGGAGAGATCAGCCCCAGCATTTT
CDR3 protein: CASGWVGGQGRDQPQHF

J gene: TRBJ1-5
V gene: TRBV12-5
clone size: .
D gene: TRBD1
CDR3 DNA: TGTGCTAGTGGTTTCGTGCCGCCACCTAGACAGGGTGCCCCCCATAGCAATCAGCCCCAGCATTTT
CDR3 protein: CASGFVPPPRQGAPHSNQPQHF

J gene: TRBJ2-4
V gene: TRBV6-5
clone size: once
D gene: .
CDR3 DNA: TGTGCCAGCAGGTTGGGGCAGGGAAACATTCAGTACTTC
CDR3 protein: CASRLGQGNIQYF

J gene: TRBJ1-6
V gene: TRBV5-1
clone size: .
D gene: .
CDR3 DNA: TGCGCCAGCAGCTTTGGCCAGATCGATTCACCCCTCCACTTT
CDR3 protein: CASSFGQIDSPLHF

J gene: TRBJ1-4
V gene: TRBV7-8
clone size: few
D gene: .
CDR3 DNA: TGTGCCAGCAGCTTAGCGGGCCGAACTAATGAAAAACTGTTTTTT
CDR3 protein: CASSLAGRTNEKLFF

J gene: TRBJ1-2
V gene: TRBV10-3
clone size: .
D gene: .
CDR3 DNA: TGTGCCATCAGTTTAATCGACTCCGTTTATGGCTACACCTTC
CDR3 protein: CAISLIDSVYGYTF

J gene: TRBJ2-2
V gene: TRBV11-2
clone size: .
D gene: TRBD1
CDR3 DNA: TGTGCCAGCAGCAGACAGGGAAATCCGAACACCGGGGAGCTGTTTTTT
CDR3 protein: CASSRQGNPNTGELFF

J gene: TRBJ1-4
V gene: TRBV5-1
clone size: .
D gene: TRBD1
CDR3 DNA: TGCGCCAGCAGCTTGGAGTGGGGACAGGGGGCGCGGGGAAAACTGTTTTTT
CDR3 protein: CASSLEWGQGARGKLFF

J gene: TRBJ1-5
V gene: TRBV4-2
clone size: .
D gene: TRBD1
CDR3 DNA: TGTGCCAGCAGCCAAGACCGACAGGGACATCAGCCCCAGCATTTT
CDR3 protein: CASSQDRQGHQPQHF